The TCR beta chain under discussion was sequenced for a study of blood T cell repertoires in COVID-19. The wider study: COVID-19 samples from acute and convalescent phases originated in the United States, Italy and Spain. Sample material is recorded as cDNA or gDNA derived from T cells, B-cell-depleted T cells, or PBMCs.

Authors' methods: Nucleated cell counts were estimated from reference gene primer amplification. TCRdb keeps only in-frame clones here, not all; method: immunoSEQ multiplex PCR. D and trimming come from the DNA, and the V and J calls and clone size come from that table. This sample has about 240,000 clones; 88% occur once, and the top ten carry about 0.99%. This CDR3 has 13 amino acids. Germline V gives CDR1 LNHDA, CDR2 SQIVND (reference sequence). V shed 10 bases and J 0 bases; nucleotides not matched to a gene: 6. This receptor was obtained from a woman between 40 and 55 years old who had recovered from COVID-19. The sample taken for sequencing was peripheral blood. The chain couples TRBV19 to TRBJ2-7; TRBD1 matches at 7 bases. The CDR3 loop is CATGQGVSYEQYF. As DNA, the CDR3 is TGTGCCACCGGCCAGGGGGTCTCCTACGAGCAGTACTTC.